A single sample is the source of the 32 T cell receptor beta chains below, sequenced in a study of shared clonotypes between healthy human individuals. Cells designated naive CD8 were CD45RO-negative and were positively selected for CCR7, with terminally differentiated effector memory CD45RA+ cells excluded. Clones were read by immunoSEQ multiplex PCR, and TCRdb kept only the in-frame ones, dropping some. Of some 2 million clones in the sample, around 96% are singletons; the top ten hold 0.9% to 1.3%. The source material was naive CD8+ T cells sorted from blood. The receptors here all came from a man between 18 and 29 years old in good health.

This clone was seen once. This sample includes further DNA sequences coding for the same CDR3. The rearrangement links TRBV28 to TRBJ2-7; 12 bases map to TRBD2. The CDR3 extends over 14 amino acids. Germline CDR1 is MDHEN and CDR2 is SYDVKM. The junction had 1 base not matched to a gene; V was cut back by 5 bases and J by 2 bases. The CDR3 nucleotides are TGTGCCAGCAGTCCTAGCGGGGGGGCCTACGAGCAGTACTTC. Residues: CASSPSGGAYEQYF.

The chain joins TRBV2 to TRBJ2-2, with 8 bases identical to TRBD1. Germline trimming cut 10 bases from V and 1 base from J; bases unmatched to any gene: 8. Germline lookup yields CDR1 SNHLY and CDR2 FYNNEI. The CDR3 is made up of 15 amino acids. In DNA form, the CDR3 reads TGTGCCACCCTTAAAGGGACAGGGAACACCGGGGAGCTGTTTTTT. The encoded protein is CATLKGTGNTGELFF.

The rearrangement links TRBV28 to TRBJ2-7; 10 nucleotides align to TRBD2. This CDR3 contains 16 residues. Germline V gene sequence: CDR1 MDHEN, CDR2 SYDVKM. Trimming took 0 bases from V and 1 from J; bases not matched to a gene: 3. The DNA of the CDR3 is TGTGCCAGCAGTTTATGGCTAGCGGGGGAGTCCTACGAGCAGTACTTC. Protein sequence: CASSLWLAGESYEQYF.

The chain carries TRBV28 and TRBJ1-1, with D hard to call. The CDR3 consists of 16 residues. Germline V gives CDR1 MDHEN, CDR2 SYDVKM. V dropped 6 bases and J dropped 4 bases, with 21 bases sitting between them. This CDR3 is CASRTPWEGVGTEAFF. The CDR3 DNA is TGTGCCAGCAGAACCCCGTGGGAGGGCGTGGGCACTGAAGCTTTCTTT. The full variable domain, rest sourced from reference TRBV28 and TRBJ1-1, is DVKVTQSSRYLVKRTGEKVFLECVQDMDHENMFWYRQDPGLGLRLIYFSYDVKMKEKGDIPEGYSVSREKKERFSLILESASTNQTSMYLCASRTPWEGVGTEAFFGQGTRLTVV.

V gene TRBV4-3 combines with J gene TRBJ2-3; 9 bases match TRBD2. From germline, CDR1 is LGHNA and CDR2 YSLEER. This CDR3 has 16 amino acids. The junction had 7 bases not matched to a gene; V was cut back by 0 bases and J by 6 bases. The CDR3 DNA follows: TGCGCCAGCAGCCAAGAAGCGGCGGGAGGGTTGGATACGCAGTATTTT. This sequence encodes CASSQEAAGGLDTQYF.

This rearrangement joins TRBV5-1 to TRBJ2-1, with TRBD2 matching over 8 bases. V was pared by 4 bases and J by 8 bases, with 8 bases of the junction left unmatched. The CDR3 is 14 amino acids. Germline V lookup: CDR1 SGHRS, CDR2 YFSETQ. The CDR3, as DNA: TGCGCCAGCAGCCTGAGCGGGAGTCCCGATGAGCAGTTCTTC. This codes for CASSLSGSPDEQFF.

The rearrangement joins TRBV10-3 to TRBJ2-7; TRBD2 matches 8 bases. V lost 3 bases to trimming and J lost 2 bases; unmatched junction nucleotides: 6. Germline values: CDR1 ENHRY, CDR2 SYGVKD. The CDR3 is made up of 15 amino acids. The chain's CDR3 is CAISEHGLAAYEQYF. The CDR3 DNA sequence: TGTGCCATCAGTGAACACGGACTAGCTGCCTACGAGCAGTACTTC.

The rearrangement uses TRBV11-2 and TRBJ1-5; D uncertain. CDR3 length: 15 residues. Germline loops: CDR1 SGHAT, CDR2 FQNNGV. V was pared by 4 bases and J by 6 bases, with 16 bases between. CDR3 protein: CASSSSGEMGQPQHF. The CDR3 coding sequence is TGTGCCAGCAGCTCCTCCGGGGAAATGGGTCAGCCCCAGCATTTT.

This clone was recorded once. This sequence joins TRBV29-1 and TRBJ1-2; no reliable D call. V dropped 8 bases and J dropped 1 base, with 14 bases sitting between them. The CDR3 contains 13 residues. Germline CDR1 is SQVTM and CDR2 is ANQGSEA. This CDR3 is CSMRTALNYGYTF. The CDR3 DNA sequence: TGCAGCATGAGGACGGCCCTTAACTATGGCTACACCTTC.

The V gene is TRBV5-1, the J gene TRBJ1-1; 9 bases align to TRBD1. Per germline, CDR1 SGHRS and CDR2 YFSETQ. V shed 3 bases and J 4 bases; nucleotides not matched to a gene: 7. The CDR3 consists of 15 residues. The CDR3 DNA follows: TGCGCCAGCAGCTGGGACAGGGTTGGTGGCACTGAAGCTTTCTTT. This codes for CASSWDRVGGTEAFF.

This chain uses TRBV27 with TRBJ2-7; TRBD1 aligns across 9 bases. The CDR3 contains 16 residues. The V segment lost 6 bases and the J segment 3 bases; nucleotides outside the gene matches: 12. Germline V gene data show CDR1 as MNHEY and CDR2 as SMNVEV (reference sequence). CDR3 coding DNA: TGTGCCAGCAGCGACTCGGGACAGGGCTTCCACTACGAGCAGTACTTC. This codes for CASSDSGQGFHYEQYF.

The chain recombines TRBV7-9 with TRBJ2-5, with D perhaps matching TRBD2 (5 bases). The CDR3 spans 13 residues. With 5 bases removed from V and 0 bases from J, the gap between germline ends came to 7 bases. In germline, CDR1 is SEHNR, CDR2 FQNEAQ (reference sequence). The CDR3 loop reads CASSGLNQETQYF. In DNA form, the CDR3 reads TGTGCCAGCAGCGGACTGAACCAAGAGACCCAGTACTTC. Complete variable domain (other parts from reference TRBV7-9 and TRBJ2-5): DTGVSQNPRHKITKRGQNVTFRCDPISEHNRLYWYRQTLGQGPEFLTYFQNEAQLEKSRLLSDRFSAERPKGSFSTLEIQRTEQGDSAMYLCASSGLNQETQYFGPGTRLLVL.

Details on this clone: Distinct nucleotide sequences in the sample also encode this CDR3. The chain links TRBV10-3 to TRBJ2-1; TRBD2 aligns across 9 bases. Germline CDR1 ENHRY, CDR2 SYGVKD. This CDR3 is 14 amino acids long. V trimming: 5 bases; J trimming: 2 bases; junction bases outside the gene matches: 1. This CDR3 is CAISSSGTYNEQFF. The CDR3, as DNA: TGTGCCATCAGTTCTAGCGGGACCTACAATGAGCAGTTCTTC.

This clone was detected only once. The chain couples TRBV5-4 to TRBJ2-1; perhaps D is TRBD1 or TRBD2 (6 bases each). Germline CDR1 is SGHNT and CDR2 is YYREEE (reference sequence). V lost 0 bases and J lost 4, with 14 bases in between. There are 16 residues in the CDR3. CDR3 coding DNA: TGTGCCAGCAGCTTGGATTTGGGGGGCGGGTACAATGAGCAGTTCTTC. Translated: CASSLDLGGGYNEQFF.

The chain is built from TRBV6-1 and TRBJ1-3; 10 bases align to TRBD1. The trim removed 4 bases at V and 1 base at J, leaving 4 bases unmatched. Germline CDR1 reads MNHNS; CDR2 reads SASEGT. The CDR3 extends over 16 amino acids. This CDR3 is CASSAQGQGSGNTIYF. CDR3 sequence (DNA): TGTGCCAGCAGTGCGCAGGGACAGGGGTCTGGAAACACCATATATTTT.

The chain employs TRBV11-2 and TRBJ2-7; 8 nucleotides agree with TRBD1. The germline V gene has CDR1 SGHAT and CDR2 FQNNGV. The V gene end was trimmed by 7 bases and the J gene end by 5 bases; junction bases not matched to a gene: 4. CDR3 length equals 12 residues. For the CDR3, the DNA is TGTGCCAGCACCACGGACAGGGACGAGCAGTACTTC. Translating it yields CASTTDRDEQYF.

The genes are TRBV6-5 and TRBJ2-3, with 8 bases aligning to TRBD1. V was clipped by 5 bases and J by 1 base; unmatched bases: 5. From germline, CDR1 is MNHEY and CDR2 SVGAGI. CDR3 length equals 15 residues. CDR3 coding DNA: TGTGCCAGCAGTCACGGACAGGGTCGCACAGATACGCAGTATTTT. Translation: CASSHGQGRTDTQYF.

The V call is TRBV27, the J call TRBJ2-1; D is undetermined. The CDR3 totals 15 residues. With 5 bases removed from V and 0 bases from J, the gap between germline ends came to 11 bases. Looked up from germline, CDR1 is MNHEY and CDR2 is SMNVEV (reference sequence). CDR3 loop: CASSSRAPSYNEQFF. Here the CDR3 DNA reads TGTGCCAGCAGTAGTCGGGCCCCCTCCTACAATGAGCAGTTCTTC.

The chain recombines TRBV2 with TRBJ2-3; TRBD2 agrees at 9 bases. The trim removed 2 bases at V and 5 bases at J, leaving 11 bases unmatched. The CDR3 is made up of 17 amino acids. The V gene's germline CDR1 is SNHLY and CDR2 FYNNEI. The CDR3 protein is CASSEPLPSGGLDTQYF. The CDR3 DNA reads TGTGCCAGCAGTGAACCATTGCCAAGCGGGGGGCTAGATACGCAGTATTTT.

The chain joins TRBV6-5 to TRBJ2-1; 10 bases map to TRBD2. The junction had 7 bases not matched to a gene; V was cut back by 9 bases and J by 5 bases. The CDR3 has 14 residues. Germline V gives CDR1 MNHEY, CDR2 SVGAGI. The CDR3 bases are TGTGCCAGTAAGCGGGAGGGCTTGGACAATGAGCAGTTCTTC. Translation gives CASKREGLDNEQFF.

The CDR3 DNA reads TGTGCCAGCGGATACCGGGACTCTCAAGAGACCCAGTACTTC. Translating gives CASGYRDSQETQYF. The chain joins TRBV6-5 to TRBJ2-5, with TRBD2 as a possible D gene (6 bases). Germline assignment: CDR1 MNHEY and CDR2 SVGAGI. V shed 8 bases and J shed 2 bases, with 15 bases lying between them. CDR3 size: 14 residues.

The V call is TRBV9, the J call TRBJ2-7, with a tentative D call TRBD2 (6 bases). The CDR3 totals 15 residues. The germline V gene has CDR1 SGDLS and CDR2 YYNGEE. V shed 4 bases and J shed 3 bases, with 17 bases lying between them. CDR3 in amino acids: CASSPEMRGDYEQYF. The DNA of the CDR3 is TGTGCCAGCAGCCCCGAGATGCGGGGAGACTACGAGCAGTACTTC. Looking up the rest from reference TRBV9 and TRBJ2-7 gives the full variable domain: DSGVTQTPKHLITATGQRVTLRCSPRSGDLSVYWYQQSLDQGLQFLIQYYNGEERAKGNILERFSAQQFPDLHSELNLSSLELGDSALYFCASSPEMRGDYEQYFGPGTRLTVT.

CDR3 sequence: CASSLNEAFF. CDR3 coding DNA: TGTGCCAGCAGCTTAAATGAAGCTTTCTTT. The V gene is TRBV11-2, the J gene TRBJ1-1; D call uncertain. Germline V CDR1 and CDR2: SGHAT, FQNNGV. The germline V and J ends were trimmed by 2 bases and 7 bases, with 2 bases remaining between them. This CDR3 is 10 amino acids long.

The V call is TRBV19, the J call TRBJ1-6; D might be TRBD1 (6 bases). Germline CDR1 LNHDA, CDR2 SQIVND (reference sequence). The length of the CDR3 is 14 residues. The V end was cut by 3 bases, the J end by 10 bases, with 13 bases between. CDR3 nucleotides: TGTGCCAGTAGTATCCCACAGGGCGGATCACCCCTCCACTTT. Translated: CASSIPQGGSPLHF.

The V gene is TRBV6-1, the J gene TRBJ2-3; no clear D. Germline CDR1 reads MNHNS; CDR2 reads SASEGT. CDR3 length: 16 amino acids. Trimming took off 4 bases at V and 3 bases at J, with 17 bases between the two ends. The CDR3 DNA follows: TGTGCCAGCAGTGTTCCACGGACCGCCGGGACAGATACGCAGTATTTT. The encoded protein is CASSVPRTAGTDTQYF.

This rearrangement joins TRBV11-2 to TRBJ2-5, with D perhaps given as TRBD1 or TRBD2 (5 bases each). The CDR3 length is 14 residues. CDR1 SGHAT and CDR2 FQNNGV come from the germline V gene. Trimming removed 5 bases from V and 3 bases from J, with 13 bases in between. In DNA, the CDR3 is TGTGCCAGCAGCCGGGACGTTCTTGAAGAGACCCAGTACTTC. Amino acids: CASSRDVLEETQYF.

The CDR3 region is CASSLGTGKNEQFF. The CDR3 DNA sequence: TGTGCCAGCAGTCTCGGGACAGGGAAGAATGAGCAGTTCTTC. V gene TRBV28 combines with J gene TRBJ2-1, with TRBD1 matching over 9 bases. This CDR3 has 14 amino acids. The trim removed 5 bases at V and 7 bases at J, leaving 6 bases unmatched. CDR1 and CDR2 from the germline V gene are MDHEN and SYDVKM.

The chain joins TRBV7-9 to TRBJ2-5, with no clear D. Germline CDR1 is SEHNR and CDR2 is FQNEAQ (reference sequence). This CDR3 spans 12 amino acids. V lost 4 bases and J 3 bases, leaving 6 bases between the germline ends. The CDR3 nucleotides are TGTGCCAGCAGCTCCCCTAAAGAGACCCAGTACTTC. Translating gives CASSSPKETQYF.

The V gene is TRBV13, the J gene TRBJ2-7; TRBD1 or TRBD2 may be the D gene (5 bases each). Trimming left V 2 bases short and J 6 bases short, with 14 bases between. Germline loops: CDR1 PRHDT, CDR2 FYEKMQ (reference sequence). There are 14 residues in the CDR3. The CDR3 protein is CASSLRGTRGEQYF. CDR3 coding DNA: TGTGCCAGCAGCTTACGTGGGACCCGAGGCGAGCAGTACTTC.

The chain combines TRBV6-5 with TRBJ2-7; D uncertain. Between the trimmed V and J ends, which lost 0 bases and 4 bases, there was a span of 16 bases. The CDR3 sequence is 16 residues long. Germline loops: CDR1 MNHEY, CDR2 SVGAGI. The CDR3 DNA reads TGTGCCAGCAGTTACTCGCGGACCGCTTATTCATACGAGCAGTACTTC. Translation gives CASSYSRTAYSYEQYF.

The chain combines TRBV13 with TRBJ2-7, with 8 nucleotides matching TRBD2. V was clipped by 0 bases and J by 10 bases; unmatched bases: 8. Germline values: CDR1 PRHDT, CDR2 FYEKMQ (reference sequence). The CDR3 loop spans 14 amino acids. The CDR3 DNA sequence: TGTGCCAGCAGCTTAGGTGGTAGCGGGATGAGCCAGTACTTC. Residues: CASSLGGSGMSQYF.

The chain links TRBV10-3 to TRBJ2-1; D might be TRBD1 (6 bases). V was cut by 10 bases and J by 0 bases, with 19 bases left in between. The CDR3 spans 16 residues. Looked up from germline, CDR1 is ENHRY and CDR2 is SYGVKD. In DNA, the CDR3 is TGTGCCACTAGGACAGCACCCCTAAGCTCCTACAATGAGCAGTTCTTC. It codes for CATRTAPLSSYNEQFF.